These T cell receptor beta chains were read from a single sample in a study of cytomegalovirus exposure and HLA in healthy donors. The table came from immunoSEQ multiplex PCR; TCRdb's copy has only in-frame clones and leaves some out. The profile shows under 200,000 clones, 95% to 96% of them singletons. The sequencing sample was made of PBMCs. Every receptor here comes from a woman aged 18-29 years in good health and CMV-seronegative. Both conserved end residues are trimmed from each CDR3. The order of the fields is CDR3 length, V gene, J gene, CDR3 protein.

>12|TRBV6-5|TRBJ1-1
ASRGTGRGTEAF
>12|TRBV4-1|TRBJ2-1
ASSQRDITYEQF
>13|TRBV13|TRBJ2-7
ASSKGLANSYEQY
>12|TRBV2|TRBJ1-2
ASSPPQANYGYT
>15|TRBV15|TRBJ2-1
ATSRTLTSGALNEQF
>13|TRBV6-1|TRBJ1-6
ASSDVGQYNSPLH
>12|TRBV30|TRBJ2-2
AWRPTGDPGELF
>11|TRBV10-3|TRBJ2-7
AISPVAGYEQY
>10|TRBV5-1|TRBJ1-3
ASSSDKNTIY
>10|TRBV15|TRBJ2-5
ATSRGGRTQY
>13|TRBV5-1|TRBJ2-5
ASSPAGSPLETQY
>13|TRBV25-1|TRBJ2-1
ASNWHGTSGVELF
>13|TRBV11-2|TRBJ1-1
ASSKEGSWISEAF
>13|TRBV7-2|TRBJ1-6
ASSPRQGSNSPLH
>12|TRBV6-1|TRBJ1-1
ASSEADRYTEAF
>11|TRBV27|TRBJ1-2
ASSHGTEYGYT
>17|TRBV27|TRBJ2-7
ASSPYPGQGRRKSYEQY
>13|TRBV18|TRBJ2-7
ASSPSSGGSYEQY
>14|TRBV27|TRBJ1-6
ASSLRTGSTNSPLH
>14|TRBV4-3|TRBJ1-4
ASSQDLVGGLEKLF
>13|TRBV11-2|TRBJ1-2
ASSLFERAIGSYT
>14|TRBV7-6|TRBJ2-3
ASSSQAGGYTDTQY
>10|TRBV7-9|TRBJ2-7
ASSPRSYEQY
>13|TRBV13|TRBJ1-1
ASTRQGVLNTEAF
>13|TRBV5-8|TRBJ1-2
ASSGPDRGSYGYT
>11|TRBV27|TRBJ2-4
ASSLFPRDIQY
>15|TRBV19|TRBJ2-3
ASSLRGLAELTDTQY
>13|TRBV6-1|TRBJ1-3
ASSEGRGRGNTIY
>14|TRBV15|TRBJ2-2
ATSSDWGPNTGELF
>12|TRBV15|TRBJ2-7
ATSRDLGRYEQY
>15|TRBV18|TRBJ1-6
ASSPLPRGREGSPLH
>18|TRBV15|TRBJ2-2
ATSRDSGALAGLNTGELF
>9|TRBV6-1|TRBJ2-7
ASGGSYEQY
>11|TRBV14|TRBJ1-5
ASSPRGNQPQH
>10|TRBV29-1|TRBJ2-1
SVAGGPGEQF
>11|TRBV7-3|TRBJ1-1
ASSSQGNTEAF
>12|TRBV7-9|TRBJ1-4
ASSWGELDEKLF
>10|TRBV6-6|TRBJ2-1
ASSGQLNEQF
>11|TRBV5-1|TRBJ2-1
ASSFGGHNEQF
>11|TRBV2|TRBJ2-5
ASSDRVRETQY
>12|TRBV19|TRBJ1-2
ASGGTSAHYGYT
>14|TRBV4-3|TRBJ1-4
ASSQDTDRDNEKLF
>14|TRBV9|TRBJ1-2
ASSPRNLGQEYGYT
>13|TRBV5-1|TRBJ2-2
ASSSGTGIPGELF
>13|TRBV19|TRBJ2-2
ASSIDWANTGELF
>12|TRBV5-1|TRBJ2-7
ASSISGGSYEQY
>13|TRBV4-3|TRBJ1-5
ASSPDSVSNQPQH
>13|TRBV4-1|TRBJ2-3
ASSRQGDYTDTQY
>11|TRBV7-2|TRBJ1-1
ASSRSLNTEAF